This entry features one T cell receptor beta chain sequence. Its binding antigen is unknown. Base qualities were left out, and no much larger clone turns up one base away. At diagnosis, tumor, uninvolved tumor-adjacent lung and peripheral blood were collected and then preserved as a mix of FFPE and fresh-frozen material. For TCR repertoire profiling, blood samples were analyzed in the form of peripheral blood mononuclear cells. This specimen belongs to a study of T cells in localized non-small cell lung cancer (dated by TCRdb to 2020 to 2021). With regard to the full study: Comparing tumors with uninvolved tumor-adjacent lungs, the study looked at the T cell repertoires of hundreds of patients with early-stage NSCLC. The cohort consisted of around 250 treatment-naive NSCLC patients whose localized lung tumors had been resected. NSCLC patients had a mean age of around 70 years, and 129 were male and 85 to 110 female. General study outcomes and caveats: Higher blood T cell density associated with longer overall survival, while higher adjacent-lung clonality associated with shorter survival. Uninvolved tumor-adjacent lung showed the highest T cell clonality, higher than tumor, which suggests more focused antigenic responses in the uninvolved tumor-adjacent lung. Of the top 100 tumor clones, a median of approximately 60 were detected in paired uninvolved adjacent lung; under 30 were also among that lung's top 100. Because the study design was exploratory, TCR variables were selected using unadjusted p-values without false-discovery rate correction. Because multi-region tumor sequencing was not done, intratumor heterogeneity could not be ruled out.

TCR beta CDR3 regions were sequenced from DNA using the immunoSEQ Assay. In the paper's pipeline: To compute T cell density, TCR beta template counts were normalized to usable DNA, which was estimated by amplifying housekeeping genes. Using the preseqR package, richness was estimated by extrapolating to 120,000 templates for tissue samples and 400,000 templates for PBMC samples. Clonality was taken to be one minus Pielou's evenness. To identify tissue-enriched TCRs, differential abundance testing was run on productive amino-acid clonotypes with a minimum total count of 5 and an alpha of 0.1. Repertoire overlap between compartments was quantified with the Jaccard Index and Morisita Overlap Index. GLIPH clustered TCR beta CDR3s with public tetramer-defined viral CDR3s; viral motifs required at least three viral sequences plus V-gene enrichment. This immuneACCESS table, as held by TCRdb, lists in-frame sequences with V and J called but not all clones. Of the missing ones, under half trace to an unresolved V gene in checked studies; the others have no known cause. The V and J calls and clone size are taken from that table; D and trimming were inferred from the DNA. The sample table lists 70,000 to 85,000 clones, less than 85% of them with a count of one. Jointly, the top ten make up 1% to 1.5% of the sample.

Taken from the germline V gene, the CDR1 and CDR2 loops are KGHSH and LQKENI. Spanning cysteine to phenylalanine, the CDR3 consists of 12 amino acids. The kept DNA is CDR3 alone, 36 bases in frame from the first base. The germline V and J ends show losses of 6 bases and 8 bases respectively, and no gene match explains 5 bases of the junction. The origin of this receptor is a female donor aged 60 or older with stage I lung adenocarcinoma. The sequences come from peripheral blood, collected before any cancer treatment. The sequence joins TRBV18 to TRBJ1-1; 8 nucleotides in the junction match TRBD1. The CDR3 region reads CASSPRTGEAFF. The DNA is TGTGCCAGCTCTCCGAGGACAGGGGAAGCTTTCTTT.